The 31 T cell receptor beta chains reported below all come from one sample, sequenced in a study of control samples from healthy donors and cancer patients. TCRdb keeps only in-frame clones here, not all; method: immunoSEQ multiplex PCR. The listing records about 200,000 clones. The specimen sequenced was blood. Receptor source: a woman under 40 in good health.

CDR3 sequence (DNA): TGTGCCTGGCATCAGGGAGGAGCCCTCGGAAAACTGTTTTTT. Encoded protein: CAWHQGGALGKLFF. This chain uses TRBV30 with TRBJ1-4, with a tentative D call TRBD1 (5 bases). Germline CDR1 and CDR2: GTSNPN and SVGIG (reference sequence). V was pared by 5 bases and J by 10 bases, with 20 bases between. There are 14 residues in the CDR3.

The chain recombines TRBV7-9 with TRBJ1-6; possibly TRBD1 for D (6 bases). Germline V gene sequence: CDR1 SEHNR, CDR2 FQNEAQ (reference sequence). This CDR3 region has 15 residues. V was clipped by 5 bases and J by 8 bases, with 16 bases between them. The CDR3 region has the DNA TGTGCCAGCAGCACCCCGGGACAACCAGATTCACCCCTCCACTTT. Protein sequence: CASSTPGQPDSPLHF.

CDR3 DNA sequence: TGTGCCAGTAGTTTACGATATGACACTGAAGCTTTCTTT. This codes for CASSLRYDTEAFF. The chain couples TRBV19 to TRBJ1-1, with D unclear. In germline, CDR1 is LNHDA, CDR2 SQIVND (reference sequence). Between the trimmed V and J ends, which lost 5 bases and 3 bases, there was a span of 10 bases. The CDR3 contains 13 residues.

The chain joins TRBV7-9 to TRBJ1-6; D is unclear. This CDR3 region has 14 residues. From germline, CDR1 is SEHNR and CDR2 FQNEAQ (reference sequence). Trimming stripped 7 bases from V and 0 bases from J, with 7 bases between. Here the CDR3 DNA reads TGTGCCAGCACCGTTAGCTCCTATAATTCACCCCTCCACTTT. Encoded protein: CASTVSSYNSPLHF.

J is TRBJ2-1 and V is TRBV7-9; 7 bases are a match to TRBD1. After removal of 5 bases from V and 12 bases from J, the junction contained 4 bases not matched to a gene. The CDR3 spans 11 residues. CDR1 and CDR2 (germline): SEHNR, FQNEAQ (reference sequence). The CDR3 DNA sequence: TGTGCCAGCAGCCTAAACAGGGGGCAGTTCTTC. Protein sequence: CASSLNRGQFF. The full variable domain, its missing parts supplied by reference TRBV7-9 and TRBJ2-1, is DTGVSQNPRHKITKRGQNVTFRCDPISEHNRLYWYRQTLGQGPEFLTYFQNEAQLEKSRLLSDRFSAERPKGSFSTLEIQRTEQGDSAMYLCASSLNRGQFFGPGTRLTVL.

V usage is TRBV3-1 (or the pseudogene TRBV3-2) and J usage is TRBJ2-2; no reliable D call. Trimming pared 2 bases from V and 5 bases from J, leaving 6 bases between. CDR3 length: 13 residues. Germline V gives CDR1 LGHDT, CDR2 YNNKEL (reference sequence). In DNA form, the CDR3 reads TGTGCCAGCAGCCAACAGTGGACCGGGGAGCTGTTTTTT. Its translation: CASSQQWTGELFF.

V is TRBV18 and J is TRBJ2-2, with D tentatively TRBD1 or TRBD2 (5 bases each). This CDR3 is 17 amino acids long. Trimming shortened V by 4 bases and J by 6 bases, and 21 bases separated the two germline ends. Germline CDR1 reads KGHSH; CDR2 reads LQKENI. In nucleotides, the CDR3 is TGTGCCAGCTCACTGTTTGGGGACCACCAAGGGGCCGGGGAGCTGTTTTTT. It specifies CASSLFGDHQGAGELFF.

The chain links TRBV6-4 to TRBJ2-6, with D possibly being TRBD1 (5 bases). The CDR3 is made up of 18 amino acids. Germline V CDR1 and CDR2: MRHNA, SNTAGT. Trimming took off 6 bases at V and 0 bases at J, with 18 bases between the two ends. The DNA of the CDR3 is TGTGCCAGCAGCCCACAGGTGCTCTTTTTCTCTGGGGCCAACGTCCTGACTTTC. This translates into CASSPQVLFFSGANVLTF.

The V and J genes are TRBV2 and TRBJ1-1; TRBD1 aligns across 10 bases. V dropped 1 base and J dropped 5; count of bases not matched to a gene: 4. The CDR3 runs 15 residues. Germline-derived CDR1 and CDR2 are SNHLY and FYNNEI. DNA of the CDR3: TGTGCCAGCAGTGAAGGGGACAGGGGCTCGACTGAAGCTTTCTTT. Its protein product is CASSEGDRGSTEAFF.

V usage is TRBV27 and J usage is TRBJ2-5; 10 bases are a match to TRBD2. This CDR3 contains 15 residues. CDR1 is MNHEY, CDR2 SMNVEV, per germline (reference sequence). V lost 7 bases, J lost 2 bases, and 7 bases stayed unmatched. In DNA form, the CDR3 reads TGTGCCAGCAAGCTACTAGCGGGGAAACAAGAGACCCAGTACTTC. It encodes CASKLLAGKQETQYF.

The chain employs TRBV4-2 and TRBJ2-7; TRBD2 matches at 11 bases. V dropped 5 bases and J dropped 2; count of bases not matched to a gene: 5. The V gene's germline CDR1 is LGHNA and CDR2 YNFKEQ. The CDR3 has 15 residues. The CDR3 DNA reads as TGTGCCAGCAGCTATATAGCGGGGGGGCCCTACGAGCAGTACTTC. This codes for CASSYIAGGPYEQYF.

The chain couples TRBV7-2 to TRBJ1-5, with D hard to call. Trimming took 2 bases from V and 6 from J, leaving 14 bases between them. Germline-derived CDR1 and CDR2 are SGHTA and FQGNSA. The CDR3 covers 15 residues. CDR3 region: CASSLNPGVAQPQHF. The CDR3 DNA sequence: TGTGCCAGCAGCTTAAATCCGGGAGTGGCTCAGCCCCAGCATTTT.

This rearrangement joins TRBV7-9 to TRBJ1-2, with D possibly TRBD1 on 6 matching bases. The CDR3 totals 14 residues. The V end lost 5 bases, the J end lost 4 bases, and 14 bases lay between the germline ends. CDR1 and CDR2 from the germline V gene are SEHNR and FQNEAQ (reference sequence). CDR3 sequence: CASSIGQTLYGYTF. The CDR3 nucleotides read TGTGCCAGCAGCATCGGACAGACACTCTATGGCTACACCTTC.

V usage is TRBV2 and J usage is TRBJ1-2; D uncertain. This CDR3 has 14 residues. V shed 4 bases and J shed 0 bases, with 9 bases lying between them. Germline CDR1 and CDR2: SNHLY and FYNNEI. CDR3 protein: CASSVRASNYGYTF. The CDR3 nucleotides read TGTGCCAGCAGTGTGAGGGCCTCTAACTATGGCTACACCTTC. Full variable domain (rest looked up from reference TRBV2 and TRBJ1-2): EPEVTQTPSHQVTQMGQEVILRCVPISNHLYFYWYRQILGQKVEFLVSFYNNEISEKSEIFDDQFSVERPDGSNFTLKIRSTKLEDSAMYFCASSVRASNYGYTFGSGTRLTVV.

The V and J genes are TRBV4-3 and TRBJ2-1; no reliable D call. The CDR3 is made up of 17 amino acids. The V gene's germline CDR1 is LGHNA and CDR2 YSLEER. Trimming took off 0 bases at V and 0 bases at J, with 12 bases between the two ends. In DNA form, the CDR3 reads TGCGCCAGCAGCCAAGATCGCCCAGCAAGCTCCTACAATGAGCAGTTCTTC. It specifies CASSQDRPASSYNEQFF.

The CDR3 spells CASSEYAGPNSPLHF. CDR3 in DNA: TGCGCCAGCAGTGAGTACGCGGGACCGAATTCACCCCTCCACTTT. The chain combines TRBV10-2 with TRBJ1-6, with a weak D call TRBD1 (5 bases). CDR1 and CDR2 (germline): WSHSY, SAAADI. The CDR3 is made up of 15 amino acids. Trimming removed 1 base from V and 7 bases from J, with 11 bases in between.

This sequence joins TRBV4-1 and TRBJ1-1; no clear D gene. CDR1 MGHRA and CDR2 YSYEKL come from the germline V gene. Trimming left V 1 base short and J 3 bases short, with 21 bases between. The CDR3 consists of 18 residues. In nucleotides, the CDR3 is TGCGCCAGCAGCCAAGGGTCATTTAAACGGGTCCGGCACACTGAAGCTTTCTTT. Translating gives CASSQGSFKRVRHTEAFF.

This rearrangement joins TRBV5-1 to TRBJ1-2; D is unclear. The ends were cut back, 3 bases at V and 7 bases at J, with 7 bases in the middle. The CDR3 is 11 amino acids. Germline CDR1 reads SGHRS; CDR2 reads YFSETQ. The CDR3 protein is CASSSEGGYTF. The CDR3 DNA follows: TGCGCCAGCAGCTCGGAGGGTGGCTACACCTTC.

The V and J genes are TRBV7-2 and TRBJ1-2, with D hard to call. The CDR3 has 13 amino acids. The germline gives CDR1 SGHTA, CDR2 FQGNSA. V was trimmed by 1 base and J by 0 bases, leaving 3 bases between them. The CDR3 loop is CASSLGPNYGYTF. The CDR3 DNA reads TGTGCCAGCAGCTTAGGCCCTAACTATGGCTACACCTTC. Based on the CDR3 plus reference TRBV7-2 and TRBJ1-2, the full variable domain is GAGVSQSPSNKVTEKGKDVELRCDPISGHTALYWYRQSLGQGLEFLIYFQGNSAPDKSGLPSDRFSAERTGGSVSTLTIQRTQQEDSAVYLCASSLGPNYGYTFGSGTRLTVV.

This chain links TRBV18 with TRBJ1-2; 11 bases are shared with TRBD1. The V gene's germline CDR1 is KGHSH and CDR2 LQKENI. With V trimmed by 1 base and J by 4 bases, 5 bases remained unmatched. The CDR3 has 16 amino acids. In nucleotides, the CDR3 is TGTGCCAGCTCACCACGGACAGGGGGCGCGATCTATGGCTACACCTTC. Translating gives CASSPRTGGAIYGYTF.

The chain has TRBV4-2 and TRBJ1-5; unclear D gene. The V and J ends lost 1 base and 7 bases respectively, with 11 bases between them. Germline CDR1 LGHNA, CDR2 YNFKEQ. CDR3 length: 14 amino acids. CDR3 protein: CASSQVTASQPQHF. Here the CDR3 DNA reads TGTGCCAGCAGCCAAGTGACGGCCAGCCAGCCCCAGCATTTT.

The chain carries TRBV30 and TRBJ2-2; D perhaps matches TRBD2 (5 bases). The CDR3 is 14 residues long. Trimming took 3 bases from V and 6 from J, leaving 14 bases between them. Germline CDR1 and CDR2: GTSNPN and SVGIG (reference sequence). The CDR3 reads CAWRTAAGAGELFF. In DNA form, the CDR3 reads TGTGCCTGGAGAACAGCGGCGGGCGCCGGGGAGCTGTTTTTT.

V gene TRBV29-1 combines with J gene TRBJ1-2; TRBD1 matches at 7 bases. The ends lost 6 bases at V and 4 bases at J; junction bases unmatched: 8. This CDR3 contains 13 residues. CDR1 SQVTM and CDR2 ANQGSEA come from the germline V gene. CDR3 residues: CSVATGSLYGYTF. CDR3 sequence (DNA): TGCAGCGTCGCGACAGGGTCTCTCTATGGCTACACCTTC.

The rearrangement uses TRBV28 and TRBJ1-2; D is unclear. V was trimmed by 7 bases and J by 0 bases, leaving 15 bases between them. CDR3 size: 15 residues. Germline CDR1 MDHEN, CDR2 SYDVKM. CDR3: CASMVRALANYGYTF. CDR3 in DNA: TGTGCCAGCATGGTTAGGGCTCTTGCTAACTATGGCTACACCTTC.

The CDR3 nucleotides read TGTGCCAGCTCACCACCGGGGTCAGGGTCTGAGCAGTACTTC. It translates to CASSPPGSGSEQYF. V gene TRBV18 combines with J gene TRBJ2-7, with D possibly being TRBD1 (5 bases). The V gene lost 0 bases and the J gene lost 7 bases, with 13 bases spanning the gap. CDR3 length: 14 residues. CDR1 is KGHSH, CDR2 LQKENI, per germline.

The rearrangement uses TRBV9 and TRBJ2-1, with D tentatively TRBD1 (5 bases). The CDR3 runs to 15 residues. The V gene lost 1 base and the J gene lost 4 bases, with 12 bases spanning the gap. Germline V gene lookup returns CDR1 SGDLS and CDR2 YYNGEE. The CDR3 loop is CASSVMGDSYNEQFF. The CDR3 DNA sequence: TGTGCCAGCAGCGTAATGGGCGACAGTTACAATGAGCAGTTCTTC.

The CDR3 DNA is TGTGCCAGCAGTGCCCCAGGGGCCCCTCGCAACCAAGCTTTCTTT. It is translated as CASSAPGAPRNQAFF. V is TRBV25-1 and J is TRBJ1-1; a weak D match, TRBD1 (6 bases). This CDR3 has 15 residues. V shed 4 bases and J shed 9 bases, with 21 bases lying between them. Germline V CDR1 and CDR2: MGHDK, SYGVNS.

The chain has TRBV7-9 and TRBJ2-7, with 8 bases fitting TRBD1. The CDR3 totals 12 residues. Trimming at V came to 6 bases and at J to 6 bases, leaving 4 bases not matched to a gene. Per germline, CDR1 SEHNR and CDR2 FQNEAQ (reference sequence). The CDR3 is CASRDRGGEQYF. As DNA, the CDR3 is TGTGCCAGCAGAGACAGGGGAGGCGAGCAGTACTTC. The complete variable domain, with remaining parts taken from reference TRBV7-9 and TRBJ2-7, reads DTGVSQNPRHKITKRGQNVTFRCDPISEHNRLYWYRQTLGQGPEFLTYFQNEAQLEKSRLLSDRFSAERPKGSFSTLEIQRTEQGDSAMYLCASRDRGGEQYFGPGTRLTVT.

The chain couples TRBV5-8 to TRBJ2-1; no firm D call. The CDR3 runs to 15 residues. Germline CDR1 and CDR2: SGHTS and YDEGEE. V lost 0 bases and J 0 bases, leaving 7 bases between the germline ends. The CDR3 region is CASSLGPSSYNEQFF. CDR3 bases: TGTGCCAGCAGCTTGGGCCCGAGCTCCTACAATGAGCAGTTCTTC.

The rearrangement links TRBV24-1 to TRBJ1-2; D unresolved. Germline V gene lookup returns CDR1 KGHDR and CDR2 SFDVKD. Between the trimmed V and J ends, which lost 2 bases and 2 bases, there was a span of 2 bases. The CDR3 extends over 12 amino acids. The CDR3 protein is CATSDSNYGYTF. The CDR3 DNA follows: TGTGCCACCAGTGATTCAAACTATGGCTACACCTTC.

The chain recombines TRBV7-2 with TRBJ1-1, with no clear D. The ends were cut back, 5 bases at V and 7 bases at J, with 11 bases in the middle. This CDR3 has 12 residues. The germline V gene encodes CDR1 SGHTA and CDR2 FQGNSA. The CDR3 protein is CASSPRGFEAFF. The CDR3 bases are TGTGCCAGCAGCCCACGAGGGTTTGAAGCTTTCTTT.